Below, 29 T cell receptor beta chains from the same sample are listed, as sequenced in a study of blood T cell repertoires in COVID-19. Clones were sequenced by immunoSEQ multiplex PCR, and TCRdb holds only the in-frame ones, with some missing. The sample includes some 200,000 clones, roughly 84% of them seen just once. Sequencing input: peripheral blood. All receptors derive from a man between 45 and 60 years old with COVID-19, enrolled during active disease.

V and J are TRBV29-1 and TRBJ1-1, with D hard to call. The germline V and J ends were trimmed by 1 base and 1 base, with 7 bases remaining between them. Germline V CDR1 and CDR2: SQVTM, ANQGSEA. The CDR3 has 13 amino acids. The CDR3 spells CSVEVDRNTEAFF. The CDR3 bases are TGCAGCGTTGAAGTCGATAGGAACACTGAAGCTTTCTTT.

The chain recombines TRBV2 with TRBJ2-1, with a tentative D call TRBD2 (6 bases). The CDR3 runs to 12 residues. CDR1 and CDR2 from the germline V gene are SNHLY and FYNNEI. The V end was cut by 2 bases, the J end by 10 bases, with 9 bases between. CDR3: CASSEFRGEQFF. The CDR3 DNA follows: TGTGCCAGCAGTGAATTTCGGGGGGAGCAGTTCTTC.

The chain carries TRBV5-4 and TRBJ2-6; TRBD1 agrees at 9 bases. Germline CDR1 SGHNT, CDR2 YYREEE (reference sequence). V lost 4 bases and J lost 8; bases outside the gene matches: 10. CDR3 length equals 16 residues. The CDR3 DNA follows: TGTGCCAGCAGCCCCGGGACAGGGCCCATTTCCAACGTCCTGACTTTC. It encodes CASSPGTGPISNVLTF. The full variable domain, with the rest looked up from reference TRBV5-4 and TRBJ2-6, is ETGVTQSPTHLIKTRGQQVTLRCSSQSGHNTVSWYQQALGQGPQFIFQYYREEENGRGNFPPRFSGLQFPNYSSELNVNALELDDSALYLCASSPGTGPISNVLTFGAGSRLTVL.

This clone appeared once. The rearrangement joins TRBV5-5 to TRBJ2-2, with D unresolved. Trimming took off 4 bases at V and 7 bases at J, with 8 bases between the two ends. This CDR3 is built from 12 residues. The V gene's germline CDR1 is SGHKS and CDR2 YYEKEE (reference sequence). CDR3 in DNA: TGTGCCAGCAGCAAACACGACGGGGAGCTGTTTTTT. This gives the protein CASSKHDGELFF.

This chain joins TRBV11-1 and TRBJ1-1, with TRBD1 identical over 10 bases. The junction had 6 bases not matched to a gene; V was cut back by 3 bases and J by 5 bases. CDR1 SGHAT and CDR2 FQDESV come from the germline V gene (reference sequence). This CDR3 spans 15 amino acids. In DNA, the CDR3 is TGTGCCAGCAGCTTCCCGACAGGGGGCGCGACTGAAGCTTTCTTT. The encoded protein is CASSFPTGGATEAFF.

The chain employs TRBV6-2 or TRBV6-3 and TRBJ2-5, with a possible D match to TRBD1 (5 bases). V gave up 2 bases and J gave up 5 bases, with 9 bases separating them. The CDR3 spans 13 residues. Germline CDR1 is MNHEY and CDR2 is SVGEGT. CDR3 in DNA: TGTGCCAGCAGTTACCCAGGGTTGGAGACCCAGTACTTC. As protein: CASSYPGLETQYF.

The CDR3 loop is CASSVEGTGNSDTQYF. CDR3 nucleotide sequence: TGTGCCAGCAGCGTAGAGGGGACAGGGAACTCAGATACGCAGTATTTT. The chain has TRBV9 and TRBJ2-3; TRBD1 agrees at 9 bases. V lost 0 bases and J lost 4; bases outside the gene matches: 6. This CDR3 contains 16 residues. Per germline, CDR1 SGDLS and CDR2 YYNGEE.

The chain has TRBV7-6 and TRBJ1-5; no firm D call. The CDR3 is 16 amino acids. With 1 base removed from V and 0 bases from J, the gap between germline ends came to 10 bases. The germline gives CDR1 SGHVS, CDR2 FNYEAQ. Here the CDR3 reads CASSLGASNSNQPQHF. DNA of the CDR3: TGTGCCAGCAGCTTAGGGGCCAGTAATAGCAATCAGCCCCAGCATTTT.

About this clone itself: This sample also contains other DNA sequences that code for the same CDR3. This chain links TRBV12-3 or TRBV12-4 with TRBJ2-3; 8 bases fit TRBD2. Trimming at V came to 6 bases and at J to 6 bases, leaving 5 bases not matched to a gene. The CDR3 spans 13 residues. The CDR3 sequence: CASRPTSEDTQYF. For the CDR3, the DNA is TGTGCCAGCAGGCCGACTAGCGAGGATACGCAGTATTTT.

The J gene is TRBJ2-3, the V gene TRBV2; 8 bases align to TRBD2. The CDR3 extends over 12 amino acids. V shed 9 bases and J 11 bases; nucleotides not matched to a gene: 10. CDR1 is SNHLY and CDR2 is FYNNEI in the germline V gene. CDR3 region: CASGREGLVQYF. CDR3 in DNA: TGTGCCAGTGGTCGGGAGGGCCTTGTGCAGTATTTT.

This clone has more than one count but fewer than ten. The CDR3 here is CASSQTRTGELFF. CDR3 bases: TGCGCCAGCAGCCAAACACGTACCGGGGAGCTGTTTTTT. The J gene is TRBJ2-2, the V gene TRBV4-3; no clear D gene. The length of the CDR3 is 13 residues. Looked up from germline, CDR1 is LGHNA and CDR2 is YSLEER. V dropped 2 bases and J dropped 5 bases, with 6 bases sitting between them.

V usage is TRBV7-8 and J usage is TRBJ2-7; D possibly corresponds to TRBD1 (6 bases). From germline, CDR1 is SGHVS and CDR2 FQNEAQ. V was cut by 6 bases and J by 2 bases, with 17 bases left in between. The CDR3 contains 15 residues. The CDR3 reads CASSPQDSYTYEQYF. Here the CDR3 DNA reads TGTGCCAGCAGTCCACAGGACAGCTACACCTACGAGCAGTACTTC.

The chain links TRBV5-4 to TRBJ2-1; D remains ambiguous. The V end was cut by 1 base, the J end by 8 bases, with 13 bases between. Germline CDR1 and CDR2: SGHNT and YYREEE (reference sequence). The CDR3 is made up of 14 amino acids. The CDR3 region has the DNA TGTGCCAGCAGCTTGTCTTCCACAATCCATGAGCAGTTCTTC. It yields the protein CASSLSSTIHEQFF.

The chain links TRBV10-3 to TRBJ2-5, with 7 bases matching TRBD1. Germline V gives CDR1 ENHRY, CDR2 SYGVKD. This CDR3 comprises 13 residues. Trimming cost V 10 bases and J 2 bases; bases outside gene matches: 7. In DNA, the CDR3 is TGTGCCACCCAGACAGGGTATCAAGAGACCCAGTACTTC. This codes for CATQTGYQETQYF.

The chain links TRBV2 to TRBJ1-4; no reliable D call. Germline V lookup: CDR1 SNHLY, CDR2 FYNNEI. The CDR3 length is 13 residues. V lost 1 base, J lost 8 bases, and 8 bases lay in between. CDR3 residues: CASSEVPGEKLFF. The CDR3, as DNA: TGTGCCAGCAGTGAAGTGCCGGGAGAAAAACTGTTTTTT.

This clone came up a few times. V is TRBV19 and J is TRBJ2-7; D is perhaps TRBD1 (5 bases). V was trimmed by 7 bases and J by 0 bases, leaving 13 bases between them. CDR3 size: 14 residues. Germline V CDR1 and CDR2: LNHDA, SQIVND (reference sequence). The DNA of the CDR3 is TGTGCCAGTACGCAGGGTTTGAACTCCTACGAGCAGTACTTC. It codes for CASTQGLNSYEQYF.

The chain carries TRBV5-5 and TRBJ1-1; D unresolved. Per the germline V gene, CDR1 is SGHKS and CDR2 is YYEKEE (reference sequence). V was trimmed by 0 bases and J by 1 base, leaving 4 bases between them. This CDR3 has 13 residues. In DNA form, the CDR3 reads TGTGCCAGCAGCTTGGCAGAGAACACTGAAGCTTTCTTT. It specifies CASSLAENTEAFF.

This chain links TRBV19 with TRBJ1-1; possibly TRBD1 for D (6 bases). CDR3 length: 13 residues. Trimming took 7 bases from V and 2 from J, leaving 11 bases between them. From germline, CDR1 is LNHDA and CDR2 SQIVND (reference sequence). CDR3 protein: CASTRTVNTEAFF. CDR3 nucleotide sequence: TGTGCCAGTACCCGGACAGTCAACACTGAAGCTTTCTTT.

The chain employs TRBV5-1 and TRBJ2-3; the D gene is possibly TRBD2 (5 bases). CDR1 SGHRS and CDR2 YFSETQ come from the germline V gene. The CDR3 is 13 residues long. The V gene lost 6 bases and the J gene lost 6 bases, with 14 bases spanning the gap. Here the CDR3 DNA reads TGCGCCAGCAATCTTCAAACGGGGGATACGCAGTATTTT. Residues: CASNLQTGDTQYF.

CDR3 coding DNA: TGTGCCAGCAGCCCCACGGGACTAGGTAGTATCGTCAGCGGGGAGCTGTTTTTT. Translating it yields CASSPTGLGSIVSGELFF. V is TRBV9 and J is TRBJ2-2; 8 bases are a match to TRBD2. CDR1 SGDLS and CDR2 YYNGEE come from the germline V gene. V shed 4 bases and J 7 bases; nucleotides not matched to a gene: 18. The CDR3 consists of 18 residues.

V is TRBV30 and J is TRBJ2-5; D not resolved. The CDR3 consists of 13 residues. Germline values: CDR1 GTSNPN, CDR2 SVGIG (reference sequence). V shed 1 base and J shed 2 bases, with 8 bases lying between them. The CDR3 region is CAWSGGQQETQYF. In nucleotides, the CDR3 is TGTGCCTGGAGTGGTGGGCAGCAAGAGACCCAGTACTTC.

This chain's CDR3 is CASGIGLGGGYTF. CDR3 bases: TGTGCTAGTGGTATAGGCCTGGGGGGAGGCTACACCTTC. The J gene is TRBJ1-2, the V gene TRBV12-5; possible D gene TRBD1, 5 bases. This CDR3 contains 13 residues. Per the germline V gene, CDR1 is LGHNT and CDR2 is FRNRAP. The ends were cut back, 5 bases at V and 8 bases at J, with 15 bases in the middle.

CDR3 residues: CASSLRGDGNTEAFF. CDR3 nucleotides: TGTGCCAGCAGCTTACGCGGGGACGGGAACACTGAAGCTTTCTTT. The rearrangement joins TRBV7-3 to TRBJ1-1, with a tentative D call TRBD1 (5 bases). CDR3 size: 15 residues. Germline CDR1 and CDR2: SGHTA and FQGTGA. V was clipped by 2 bases and J by 1 base, with 11 bases between them.

V usage is TRBV27 and J usage is TRBJ1-6; D is unresolved. V was shortened by 3 bases and J by 7 bases, with 10 bases between the two germline ends. The CDR3 spans 14 residues. Germline values: CDR1 MNHEY, CDR2 SMNVEV (reference sequence). The CDR3 DNA reads as TGTGCCAGCAGTTTGCCCACGGGGAATTCACCCCTCCACTTT. Residues: CASSLPTGNSPLHF.

This chain joins TRBV30 and TRBJ2-7; D remains unclear. The V and J ends lost 0 bases and 0 bases respectively, with 9 bases between them. Germline assignment: CDR1 GTSNPN and CDR2 SVGIG (reference sequence). The CDR3 totals 14 residues. For the CDR3, the DNA is TGTGCCTGGAGTGTTTTACTTAGCTCCTACGAGCAGTACTTC. This translates into CAWSVLLSSYEQYF.

The chain recombines TRBV29-1 with TRBJ2-7; D uncertain. CDR3 length equals 14 residues. Looked up from germline, CDR1 is SQVTM and CDR2 is ANQGSEA. The ends were cut back, 4 bases at V and 5 bases at J, with 18 bases in the middle. The CDR3 spells CSVGGPDGSDEQYF. In DNA, the CDR3 is TGCAGCGTTGGCGGCCCCGACGGATCGGACGAGCAGTACTTC.

This clone was seen a handful of times. The sample contains more than one DNA sequence encoding this CDR3. The chain carries TRBV18 and TRBJ2-5; no definite D call. This CDR3 spans 11 amino acids. Trimming pared 3 bases from V and 3 bases from J, leaving 2 bases between. Germline CDR1 and CDR2: KGHSH and LQKENI. The CDR3 nucleotides are TGTGCCAGCTCACCTAAAGAGACCCAGTACTTC. This encodes CASSPKETQYF.

The chain combines TRBV5-5 with TRBJ1-2, with 10 nucleotides matching TRBD1. The J segment lost 7 bases and the V segment lost 3 bases, leaving 6 bases of the junction unmatched. Germline CDR1 reads SGHKS; CDR2 reads YYEKEE (reference sequence). CDR3 length equals 14 residues. CDR3 DNA: TGTGCCAGCAGCTATACGGGACAGGGGCTTGGCTACACCTTC. It specifies CASSYTGQGLGYTF. Together with reference TRBV5-5 and TRBJ1-2, the CDR3 gives the full variable domain: DAGVTQSPTHLIKTRGQQVTLRCSPISGHKSVSWYQQVLGQGPQFIFQYYEKEERGRGNFPDRFSARQFPNYSSELNVNALLLGDSALYLCASSYTGQGLGYTFGSGTRLTVV.

The V gene is TRBV7-9, the J gene TRBJ2-1; 7 nucleotides match TRBD1. The V and J ends lost 5 bases and 2 bases, in that order; junction bases with no gene match: 3. CDR3 length: 14 residues. Germline assignment: CDR1 SEHNR and CDR2 FQNEAQ (reference sequence). This chain's CDR3 is CASSQQGAYNEQFF. The CDR3 nucleotides read TGTGCCAGCAGCCAGCAGGGGGCCTACAATGAGCAGTTCTTC.